A single sample is the source of the 13 T cell receptor beta chains below, sequenced in a study of blood T cell repertoires in COVID-19. Using immunoSEQ multiplex PCR, the repertoire was profiled, and TCRdb retains in-frame clones only, with some absent. The table lists tens of thousands of clones, approximately 86% of them singletons. Sequences were obtained from peripheral blood. The source of these receptors is a human donor in a cohort sampled during active COVID-19.

The sample holds a few counts of this clone. This chain connects TRBV28 to TRBJ2-3, with TRBD2 identical over 8 bases. This CDR3 comprises 18 residues. J was trimmed by 5 bases and V by 8 bases; bases with no gene match: 21. Germline V gene sequence: CDR1 MDHEN, CDR2 SYDVKM. The CDR3 DNA reads as TGTGCCAGCCGGAGTATGGCGGGTAGCGGGATCCTTGGAGATACGCAGTATTTT. This translates into CASRSMAGSGILGDTQYF. Complete variable domain (other parts from reference TRBV28 and TRBJ2-3): DVKVTQSSRYLVKRTGEKVFLECVQDMDHENMFWYRQDPGLGLRLIYFSYDVKMKEKGDIPEGYSVSREKKERFSLILESASTNQTSMYLCASRSMAGSGILGDTQYFGPGTRLTVL.

V usage is TRBV7-2 and J usage is TRBJ2-7; D is perhaps TRBD2 (5 bases). The CDR3 loop spans 11 amino acids. The ends were cut back, 4 bases at V and 7 bases at J, with 8 bases in the middle. Germline V gives CDR1 SGHTA, CDR2 FQGNSA. CDR3 coding DNA: TGTGCCAGCAGCTCGACGGGGGAGCAGTACTTC. Translating it yields CASSSTGEQYF.

The chain couples TRBV11-2 to TRBJ2-1; the match to TRBD2 covers 7 bases. With 5 bases clipped from V and 3 bases from J, the junction kept 7 bases outside the gene matches. The CDR3 extends over 15 amino acids. Germline CDR1 SGHAT, CDR2 FQNNGV. CDR3 loop: CASSPTGGNYNEQFF. The CDR3 DNA is TGTGCCAGCAGCCCCACGGGGGGAAACTACAATGAGCAGTTCTTC.

The chain joins TRBV6-2 or TRBV6-3 to TRBJ2-5, with TRBD2 matching over 10 bases. Germline V gene lookup returns CDR1 MNHEY and CDR2 SVGEGT. V shed 2 bases, J shed 3 bases, and the junction held 6 bases outside the gene matches. This CDR3 has 16 amino acids. The CDR3 region is CASSYTSGGVEETQYF. CDR3 DNA: TGTGCCAGCAGTTACACGAGCGGGGGGGTAGAAGAGACCCAGTACTTC.

The rearrangement links TRBV12-3 or TRBV12-4 to TRBJ1-5; no clear D. V lost 5 bases and J lost 5, with 7 bases in between. This CDR3 contains 12 residues. The CDR3 here is CASSEGYQPQHF. CDR3 DNA sequence: TGTGCCAGCAGTGAGGGTTATCAGCCCCAGCATTTT.

The rearrangement uses TRBV2 and TRBJ1-2; D is possibly TRBD1 (6 bases). V dropped 1 base and J dropped 4 bases, with 13 bases sitting between them. The germline CDR1 and CDR2 sequences are SNHLY and FYNNEI. This CDR3 is 15 amino acids long. The CDR3 DNA reads TGTGCCAGCAGTGAAGACAACAGGGTCGGCTATGGCTACACCTTC. Protein product: CASSEDNRVGYGYTF.

The rearrangement uses TRBV4-2 and TRBJ2-1, with 14 bases that match TRBD2. The germline V gene has CDR1 LGHNA and CDR2 YNFKEQ. J lost 8 bases, V lost 3 bases, and 9 bases had no gene match. CDR3 length: 17 amino acids. In DNA, the CDR3 is TGTGCCAGCAGCCAGATACGTCCGGGACTAGCGGGGGATGAGCAGTTCTTC. Amino acid sequence: CASSQIRPGLAGDEQFF.

The chain uses TRBV28 and TRBJ1-5; TRBD1 might be the D (6 bases). This CDR3 contains 15 residues. Germline V gene lookup returns CDR1 MDHEN and CDR2 SYDVKM. V shed 5 bases and J shed 7 bases, with 18 bases lying between them. The CDR3 protein is CASSTTRGGEQPQHF. The DNA for the CDR3 is TGTGCCAGCAGTACCACCAGGGGTGGGGAACAGCCCCAGCATTTT. The full variable domain, its missing parts supplied by reference TRBV28 and TRBJ1-5, is DVKVTQSSRYLVKRTGEKVFLECVQDMDHENMFWYRQDPGLGLRLIYFSYDVKMKEKGDIPEGYSVSREKKERFSLILESASTNQTSMYLCASSTTRGGEQPQHFGDGTRLSIL.

This chain uses TRBV6-5 with TRBJ2-2; D is perhaps TRBD2 (6 bases). Germline CDR1 MNHEY, CDR2 SVGAGI. Trimming took off 2 bases at V and 6 bases at J, with 13 bases between the two ends. This CDR3 region has 15 residues. The CDR3 nucleotides are TGTGCCAGCAGTTACGAGGCGGGATATCCCGGGGAGCTGTTTTTT. It encodes CASSYEAGYPGELFF.

This clone was seen only once. The rearrangement joins TRBV9 to TRBJ2-7; D call uncertain. In germline, CDR1 is SGDLS, CDR2 YYNGEE. The CDR3 has 15 amino acids. V shed 0 bases and J shed 0 bases, with 10 bases lying between them. The CDR3 protein is CASSVGTESSYEQYF. For the CDR3, the DNA is TGTGCCAGCAGCGTAGGAACTGAAAGCTCCTACGAGCAGTACTTC.

This chain links TRBV9 with TRBJ2-1, with D possibly TRBD2 on 6 matching bases. The CDR3 loop spans 17 amino acids. V was pared by 2 bases and J by 0 bases, with 15 bases between. Germline V gene data show CDR1 as SGDLS and CDR2 as YYNGEE. The DNA of the CDR3 is TGTGCCAGCAGCGTGGCCGGGGGAGATAGCTCCTACAATGAGCAGTTCTTC. It codes for CASSVAGGDSSYNEQFF. Combining the CDR3 with reference TRBV9 and TRBJ2-1 gives the whole variable domain DSGVTQTPKHLITATGQRVTLRCSPRSGDLSVYWYQQSLDQGLQFLIQYYNGEERAKGNILERFSAQQFPDLHSELNLSSLELGDSALYFCASSVAGGDSSYNEQFFGPGTRLTVL.

This chain joins TRBV19 and TRBJ2-1, with a weak D call TRBD2 (7 bases). CDR3 length: 17 residues. V gave up 4 bases and J gave up 5 bases, with 21 bases separating them. Germline CDR1 and CDR2: LNHDA and SQIVND (reference sequence). The CDR3 protein is CASSKSIPRGRHNEQFF. In DNA, the CDR3 is TGTGCCAGTAGTAAATCTATCCCGCGGGGGCGGCACAATGAGCAGTTCTTC.

The chain uses TRBV7-9 and TRBJ2-7, with 7 positions matching TRBD1. The CDR3 runs 16 residues. V lost 3 bases and J lost 2; bases outside the gene matches: 10. The V gene's germline CDR1 is SEHNR and CDR2 FQNEAQ (reference sequence). The CDR3 region is CASSFFPGQPTYEQYF. In DNA, the CDR3 is TGTGCCAGCAGCTTCTTCCCGGGACAGCCGACCTACGAGCAGTACTTC. Based on the CDR3 plus reference TRBV7-9 and TRBJ2-7, the full variable domain is DTGVSQNPRHKITKRGQNVTFRCDPISEHNRLYWYRQTLGQGPEFLTYFQNEAQLEKSRLLSDRFSAERPKGSFSTLEIQRTEQGDSAMYLCASSFFPGQPTYEQYFGPGTRLTVT.